Listed below are T cell receptor beta chains from one sample, sequenced in a study of T-cell reconstitution after alpha-beta-depleted transplantation in children. TCRdb re-analysed the PCR reads in MiXCR, keeping a single row per CDR3 protein. The sample includes about 300,000 distinct CDR3 sequences, around a tenth seen only once; the top ten take roughly 7.1%. The specimen was PBMCs, collected before TCRalphabeta/CD19-depleted stem cell transplant. These receptor sequences come from a boy in the first two years of life with acute myeloid leukemia, due to receive a stem cell transplant. The CDR3 runs from the conserved cysteine through the conserved F or W. The order of the fields is J gene, clone size, D gene, V gene, CDR3 DNA, CDR3 protein. A D gene is named only where the DNA matches it firmly. Size is stated for part of the rows, as once, few or many counts, or as a class when the clone is expanded.

j_call: TRBJ2-3
clone_size: many
d_call: TRBD2
v_call: TRBV7-2
cdr3_nt: TGTGCCAGCAGCGTGACTAGCGGGAGAGGGGGCGATACGCAGTATTTT
cdr3_aa: CASSVTSGRGGDTQYF

j_call: TRBJ2-2
clone_size: .
d_call: .
v_call: TRBV7-2
cdr3_nt: TGTGCCAGCAGCTTAGGAGGGGCCTCCGGGGAGCTGTTTTTT
cdr3_aa: CASSLGGASGELFF

j_call: TRBJ1-6
clone_size: many
d_call: .
v_call: TRBV28
cdr3_nt: TGTGCCAGCAGTCCCTACTTAAGTTCCTATAATTCACCCCTCCACTTT
cdr3_aa: CASSPYLSSYNSPLHF

j_call: TRBJ2-3
clone_size: many
d_call: .
v_call: TRBV7-2
cdr3_nt: TGTGCCAGCAGCTTAAGTGAGAGACGTACAGATACGCAGTATTTT
cdr3_aa: CASSLSERRTDTQYF

j_call: TRBJ1-5
clone_size: .
d_call: .
v_call: TRBV10-3
cdr3_nt: TGTGCCATCAGCCAGGGGTTAGGGAATCAGCCCCAGCATTTT
cdr3_aa: CAISQGLGNQPQHF

j_call: TRBJ2-3
clone_size: many
d_call: TRBD1
v_call: TRBV4-2
cdr3_nt: TGTGCCAGCAGCCCCAGACAGGGCAGTCTGCCTCTTCTAAACACAGATACGCAGTATTTT
cdr3_aa: CASSPRQGSLPLLNTDTQYF

j_call: TRBJ2-3
clone_size: many
d_call: .
v_call: TRBV2
cdr3_nt: TGTGCCAGCAGTGTGCTCCTAGACAGCGCCCTGGGTACGCAGTATTTT
cdr3_aa: CASSVLLDSALGTQYF

j_call: TRBJ2-3
clone_size: .
d_call: .
v_call: TRBV11-1
cdr3_nt: TGTGCCAGCAGCTTATCCAGGTCCACAGATACGCAGTATTTT
cdr3_aa: CASSLSRSTDTQYF

j_call: TRBJ1-2
clone_size: many
d_call: .
v_call: TRBV28
cdr3_nt: TGTGCCAGCAGCCCTTCCCTAGGGTTAGCTAACTATGGCTACACCTTC
cdr3_aa: CASSPSLGLANYGYTF

j_call: TRBJ1-5
clone_size: many
d_call: .
v_call: TRBV10-3
cdr3_nt: TGTGCCATCACGGCAGACGTCAATCAGCCCCAGCATTTT
cdr3_aa: CAITADVNQPQHF

j_call: TRBJ2-1
clone_size: many
d_call: TRBD2
v_call: TRBV7-2
cdr3_nt: TGTGCCAGCAGCTTAGCTAGCGGGTCTGAGCAGTTCTTC
cdr3_aa: CASSLASGSEQFF

j_call: TRBJ2-3
clone_size: many
d_call: TRBD1
v_call: TRBV3-1
cdr3_nt: TGTGCCAGCAGCTCCCCGGGACAGGGGGAAGATACGCAGTATTTT
cdr3_aa: CASSSPGQGEDTQYF

j_call: TRBJ2-5
clone_size: .
d_call: TRBD1
v_call: TRBV20-1
cdr3_nt: TGCAGTGCTTCTCCAGGGGGCTGGGAGACCCAGTACTTC
cdr3_aa: CSASPGGWETQYF

j_call: TRBJ1-1
clone_size: many
d_call: .
v_call: TRBV6-2/TRBV6-3
cdr3_nt: TGTGCCAGCAAAAATACGGGGAACACTGAAGCTTTCTTT
cdr3_aa: CASKNTGNTEAFF

j_call: TRBJ2-1
clone_size: few
d_call: TRBD2
v_call: TRBV12-3/TRBV12-4
cdr3_nt: TGTGCCAGCACGGCCGGGACTAGCGGGGGGGCCGTAGATGAGCAGTTCTTC
cdr3_aa: CASTAGTSGGAVDEQFF

j_call: TRBJ2-1
clone_size: once
d_call: TRBD2
v_call: TRBV4-2
cdr3_nt: TGTGCCAGCAGCCAAGAAGACGTTCCTACTAGCGGGTTTTACAATGAGCAGTTCTTC
cdr3_aa: CASSQEDVPTSGFYNEQFF